This T cell receptor (beta chain) was recovered during a study of breast tumors, draining lymph nodes, adjacent tissues. CDR1 DFQATT and CDR2 SNEGSKA come from the germline V gene (reference sequence). The CDR3 runs 16 residues. V gave up 1 base and J gave up 6 bases; unmatched junction bases: 9. Ten or more counts support this clonotype. As yet, its antigen is unknown. The lymph nodes were axillary draining lymph nodes from breast cancer patients. Study findings and constraints: Compared with lymph nodes, tumors were less diverse; compared with nontumor tissue, more. The data were judged consistent with most tumor T cells coming from lymph node and expanding in tumor. Luminal-like breast cancer showed significantly higher tumor–nontumor repertoire similarity than basal-like. The lymph node origin of tumor T cells was framed as consistent with a hypothesis, not demonstrated.

TCRdb re-derived calls from the multiplex PCR reads in MiXCR, one entry per CDR3 protein. The sample records some 130,000 distinct CDR3 sequences, just under 20% being singletons. The specimen sequenced was axillary lymph node tissue. The rearrangement links TRBV20-1 to TRBJ2-1; TRBD1 matches at 10 bases. The origin of this receptor is a female donor with breast cancer. Some clones in this sample may be carry-over from other donors' samples. The CDR3 DNA follows: TGCAGTGCTAGAGGGGGGGGGACAGGGGCGCGCAATGAGCAGTTCTTC. This translates into CSARGGGTGARNEQFF.